One sample yielded the 12 T cell receptor beta chains listed below, sequenced in a study of Graves' ophthalmopathy and Graves' hyperthyroidism. Amplification of TCR beta CDR3 regions used RNA transcripts. Amplification began with first-round RT-PCR using HTBI primers, then second-round multiplex PCR was performed. TCRdb used MiXCR to reprocess the multiplex PCR reads, holding one entry per CDR3 protein. The data show about 400,000 distinct CDR3 sequences, approximately 21% seen once. Material for sequencing was peripheral blood. The source is a woman under 30 with stable Graves' hyperthyroidism.

This clonotype was counted many times. This chain uses TRBV6-2 or TRBV6-3 with TRBJ2-5; 9 positions agree with TRBD2. In germline, CDR1 is MNHEY, CDR2 SVGEGT. The CDR3 runs 17 residues. CDR3 loop: CATQVPAGGRYQETQYF. CDR3 in DNA: TGTGCTACCCAAGTCCCAGCGGGGGGCCGGTACCAAGAGACCCAGTACTTC.

This chain links TRBV6-2 or TRBV6-3 with TRBJ2-5, with TRBD2 matching over 14 bases. The ends lost 6 bases at V and 4 bases at J; junction bases unmatched: 10. The CDR3 totals 17 residues. Germline V gene lookup returns CDR1 MNHEY and CDR2 SVGEGT. The CDR3, as DNA: TGTGCCAGCAGCTTAGCTGGACTAGCGGGAGGTTTAGAGACCCAGTACTTC. Protein product: CASSLAGLAGGLETQYF.

The table lists this clonotype with many counts. The chain recombines TRBV4-3 with TRBJ2-5; TRBD2 matches 10 bases. The J segment lost 5 bases and the V segment lost 1 base, leaving 16 bases of the junction unmatched. The germline CDR1 and CDR2 sequences are LGHNA and YSLEER. The CDR3 length is 19 residues. The CDR3 nucleotides are TGCGCCAGCAGCCAAGCTCGCTTCCCGCCGGGACTAGCGAGGGAGACCCAGTACTTC. Protein sequence: CASSQARFPPGLARETQYF.

There are many counts of this clonotype. The J gene is TRBJ1-6, the V gene TRBV19; 8 bases agree with TRBD1. There are 16 residues in the CDR3. Unmatched junction bases numbered 6, after V lost 6 bases and J lost 2 bases. Looked up from germline, CDR1 is LNHDA and CDR2 is SQIVND (reference sequence). This CDR3 reads CASSRTGRAYNSPLHF. The CDR3 coding sequence is TGTGCCAGTAGCCGGACAGGGAGGGCCTATAATTCACCCCTCCACTTT.

V is TRBV30 and J is TRBJ1-6, with TRBD1 matching 9 bases. The CDR3 sequence is 13 residues long. The germline V gene encodes CDR1 GTSNPN and CDR2 SVGIG (reference sequence). J gave up 10 bases and V 5 bases, and 6 bases lay outside the gene matches. This chain's CDR3 is CAWGRDRVSPLHF. CDR3 bases: TGTGCCTGGGGGCGGGACAGGGTCTCACCCCTCCACTTT.

This clonotype has only a few counts. As DNA, the CDR3 is TGCGCCAGCAGCCAAGAACCGGGACAGGGACGGGAGCAGTACTTC. Translated: CASSQEPGQGREQYF. The chain combines TRBV4-1 with TRBJ2-7; 9 nucleotides line up with TRBD1. The V gene's germline CDR1 is MGHRA and CDR2 YSYEKL. This CDR3 comprises 15 residues. With 0 bases clipped from V and 7 bases from J, the junction kept 7 bases outside the gene matches.

In its sample, this clonotype was seen many times. The chain combines TRBV12-3 or TRBV12-4 with TRBJ2-5; D is perhaps TRBD1 or TRBD2 (5 bases each). The V end was cut by 3 bases, the J end by 4 bases, with 12 bases between. The length of the CDR3 is 14 residues. The CDR3 DNA is TGTGCCAGCAGTTTTAGGGGAGTTGGAGAGACCCAGTACTTC. Its protein product is CASSFRGVGETQYF.

The J gene is TRBJ1-1, the V gene TRBV6-4; the D is unclear. Between the trimmed V and J ends, which lost 7 bases and 0 bases, there was a span of 12 bases. Germline V gene lookup returns CDR1 MRHNA and CDR2 SNTAGT. The CDR3 loop spans 14 amino acids. The CDR3 loop reads CASTFGPLNTEAFF. The CDR3 nucleotides are TGTGCCAGCACCTTCGGACCGCTGAACACTGAAGCTTTCTTT.

This clonotype was found many times. V gene TRBV20-1 combines with J gene TRBJ2-7, with 10 bases fitting TRBD1. This CDR3 has 16 amino acids. V lost 2 bases, J lost 0 bases, and 7 bases stayed unmatched. Germline lookup yields CDR1 DFQATT and CDR2 SNEGSKA (reference sequence). Written as DNA, the CDR3 is TGCAGTGCTAGACCCGGGACAGGGGAAATCTCCTACGAGCAGTACTTC. It codes for CSARPGTGEISYEQYF.

This clonotype was observed at least ten times. V and J are TRBV20-1 and TRBJ2-3; 9 positions match TRBD2. V lost 7 bases and J lost 1; bases outside the gene matches: 3. This CDR3 comprises 13 residues. Looked up from germline, CDR1 is DFQATT and CDR2 is SNEGSKA (reference sequence). CDR3 in amino acids: CSVIAGGTDTQYF. The CDR3 DNA follows: TGCAGTGTAATAGCGGGGGGCACAGATACGCAGTATTTT.

The chain combines TRBV12-3 or TRBV12-4 with TRBJ1-2, with a possible D match to TRBD1 (5 bases). Trimming removed 10 bases at V and 4 bases at J, with 16 bases between. The CDR3 consists of 13 residues. DNA of the CDR3: TGTGCCACCTCCCAGGGAAAGGGCTATGGCTACACCTTC. Its protein is CATSQGKGYGYTF.

This clonotype was found many times. The chain recombines TRBV27 with TRBJ1-5; D remains unclear. The V end lost 6 bases, the J end lost 0 bases, and 12 bases lay between the germline ends. The CDR3 is 15 residues long. Per germline, CDR1 MNHEY and CDR2 SMNVEV (reference sequence). The CDR3: CASRIRAYSNQPQHF. CDR3 in DNA: TGTGCCAGCAGAATCCGGGCTTATAGCAATCAGCCCCAGCATTTT.